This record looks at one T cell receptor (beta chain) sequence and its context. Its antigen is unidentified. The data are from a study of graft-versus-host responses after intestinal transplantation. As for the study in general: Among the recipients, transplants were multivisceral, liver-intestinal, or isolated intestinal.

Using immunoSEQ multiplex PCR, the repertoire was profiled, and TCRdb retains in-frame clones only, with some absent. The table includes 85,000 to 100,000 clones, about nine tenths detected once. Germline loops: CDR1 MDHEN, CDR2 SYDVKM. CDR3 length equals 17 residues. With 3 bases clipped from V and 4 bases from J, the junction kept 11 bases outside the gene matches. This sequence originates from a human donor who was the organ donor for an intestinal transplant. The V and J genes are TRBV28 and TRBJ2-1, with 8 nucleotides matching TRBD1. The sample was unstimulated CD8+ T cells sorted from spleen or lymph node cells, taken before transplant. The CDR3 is CASSFRDRLALYNEQFF. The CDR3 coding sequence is TGTGCCAGCAGTTTCCGGGACAGGCTCGCCCTATACAATGAGCAGTTCTTC. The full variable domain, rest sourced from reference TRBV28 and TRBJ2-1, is DVKVTQSSRYLVKRTGEKVFLECVQDMDHENMFWYRQDPGLGLRLIYFSYDVKMKEKGDIPEGYSVSREKKERFSLILESASTNQTSMYLCASSFRDRLALYNEQFFGPGTRLTVL.